Shown below are 6 T cell receptor beta chains from a single sample sequenced in a study of T cells in Graves' hyperthyroidism and ophthalmopathy. RNA transcripts gave rise to amplified TCR beta CDR3 regions. First-round RT-PCR targeting the TCR CDR3 was performed with the HTBI primer set. In TCRdb, the multiplex PCR reads were re-called with MiXCR into one record per CDR3 protein. The sample shows fewer than 900,000 distinct CDR3 sequences, 16% of them seen only once. Sequenced input: blood. The receptors derive from a man younger than 35 with Graves' hyperthyroidism.

This chain connects TRBV20-1 to TRBJ2-3, with no clear D. Germline CDR1 and CDR2: DFQATT and SNEGSKA (reference sequence). The CDR3 has 15 amino acids. Deletions cut 3 bases from V and 0 bases from J, with 13 bases between. The CDR3 nucleotides are TGCAGTGCTAGGGACCGGGTTTTAAGCACAGATACGCAGTATTTT. It is translated as CSARDRVLSTDTQYF.

CDR3: CASSLRQGLSSNQPQHF. Written as DNA, the CDR3 is TGTGCCAGCAGTTTACGACAGGGGTTGTCGAGCAATCAGCCCCAGCATTTT. This chain uses TRBV28 with TRBJ1-5; 8 nucleotides match TRBD1. Germline lookup yields CDR1 MDHEN and CDR2 SYDVKM. The V segment lost 2 bases and the J segment 1 base; nucleotides outside the gene matches: 7. The length of the CDR3 is 17 residues.

The chain links TRBV20-1 to TRBJ2-7; D is possibly TRBD1 or TRBD2 (5 bases each). Per germline, CDR1 DFQATT and CDR2 SNEGSKA (reference sequence). The V end was cut by 3 bases, the J end by 5 bases, with 11 bases between. The CDR3 length is 12 residues. CDR3: CSASFWDDEQYF. In DNA form, the CDR3 reads TGCAGTGCTAGTTTTTGGGACGACGAGCAGTACTTC.

The genes are TRBV10-3 and TRBJ2-2, with TRBD2 identical over 7 bases. Looked up from germline, CDR1 is ENHRY and CDR2 is SYGVKD. The V segment lost 7 bases and the J segment 2 bases; nucleotides outside the gene matches: 4. CDR3 length equals 14 residues. CDR3 bases: TGTGCCATCAAGTCAGCGGGAAACACCGGGGAGCTGTTTTTT. As protein: CAIKSAGNTGELFF.

This clonotype was picked up a small number of times. This chain connects TRBV29-1 to TRBJ1-2; D might be TRBD1 (6 bases). The CDR3 contains 11 residues. Between the trimmed V and J ends, which lost 6 bases and 6 bases, there was a span of 11 bases. From germline, CDR1 is SQVTM and CDR2 ANQGSEA. CDR3 DNA: TGCAGCGTGGGGGCCGAGGATGGCTACACCTTC. Protein sequence: CSVGAEDGYTF.

This clonotype was seen many times. The chain joins TRBV11-2 to TRBJ2-3; weak D call: TRBD2 (5 bases). Germline V gene data show CDR1 as SGHAT and CDR2 as FQNNGV. The CDR3 is 17 amino acids. V was shortened by 1 base and J by 2 bases, with 16 bases between the two germline ends. As DNA, the CDR3 is TGTGCCAGCAGCTTAGCGGACTCTGTCTTTTCCACAGATACGCAGTATTTT. The encoded protein is CASSLADSVFSTDTQYF.